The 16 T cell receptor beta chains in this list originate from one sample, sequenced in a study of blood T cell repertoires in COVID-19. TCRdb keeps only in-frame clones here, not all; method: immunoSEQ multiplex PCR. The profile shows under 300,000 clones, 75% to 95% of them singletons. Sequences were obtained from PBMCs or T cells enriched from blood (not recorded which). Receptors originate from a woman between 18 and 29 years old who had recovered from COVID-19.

In nucleotides, the CDR3 is TGTGCCAGCAGCTTGGTGCGGGCCACAGATACGCAGTATTTT. Amino acid sequence: CASSLVRATDTQYF. The chain carries TRBV5-4 and TRBJ2-3; D might be TRBD2 (5 bases). Trimming cost V 0 bases and J 2 bases, with 7 bases left between them. In germline, CDR1 is SGHNT, CDR2 YYREEE (reference sequence). The length of the CDR3 is 14 residues.

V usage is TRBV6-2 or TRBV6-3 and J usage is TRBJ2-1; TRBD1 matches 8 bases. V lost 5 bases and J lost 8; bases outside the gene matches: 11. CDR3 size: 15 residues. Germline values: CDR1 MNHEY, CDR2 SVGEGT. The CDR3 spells CASSTGQGEFYEQFF. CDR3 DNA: TGTGCCAGCAGTACTGGACAGGGAGAATTCTATGAGCAGTTCTTC.

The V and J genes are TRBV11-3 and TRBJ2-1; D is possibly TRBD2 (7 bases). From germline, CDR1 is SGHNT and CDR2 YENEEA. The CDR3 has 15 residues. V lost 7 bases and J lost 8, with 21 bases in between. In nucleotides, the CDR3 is TGTGCCAGCACCCGGGGGGCGGGAGAGGTCCATGAGCAGTTCTTC. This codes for CASTRGAGEVHEQFF.

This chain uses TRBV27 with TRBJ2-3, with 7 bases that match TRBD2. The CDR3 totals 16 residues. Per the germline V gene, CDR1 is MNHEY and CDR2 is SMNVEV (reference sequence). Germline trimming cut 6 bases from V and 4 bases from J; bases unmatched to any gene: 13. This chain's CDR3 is CASRVDPFRGADTQYF. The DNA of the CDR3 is TGTGCCAGCAGAGTTGACCCGTTCCGGGGGGCAGATACGCAGTATTTT.

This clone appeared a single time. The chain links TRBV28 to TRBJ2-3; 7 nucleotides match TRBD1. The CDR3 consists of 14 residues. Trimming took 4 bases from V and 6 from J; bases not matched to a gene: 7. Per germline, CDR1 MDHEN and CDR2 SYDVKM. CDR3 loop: CASSSTGDLDTQYF. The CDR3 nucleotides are TGTGCCAGCAGTTCCACAGGGGACCTGGATACGCAGTATTTT.

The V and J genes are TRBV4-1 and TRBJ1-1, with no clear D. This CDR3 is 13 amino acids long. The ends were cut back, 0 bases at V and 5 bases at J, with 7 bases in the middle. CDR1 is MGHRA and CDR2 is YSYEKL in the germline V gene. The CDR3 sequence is CASSQEVETEAFF. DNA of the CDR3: TGCGCCAGCAGCCAAGAGGTAGAGACTGAAGCTTTCTTT.

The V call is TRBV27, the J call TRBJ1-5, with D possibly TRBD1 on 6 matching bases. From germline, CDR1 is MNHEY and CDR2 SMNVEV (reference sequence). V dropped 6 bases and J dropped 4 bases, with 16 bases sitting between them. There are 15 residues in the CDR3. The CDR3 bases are TGTGCCAGCAGGGACTCAGGGGTAGGGAATCAGCCCCAGCATTTT. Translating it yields CASRDSGVGNQPQHF.

The CDR3 DNA reads TGTGCCAGCCGGGACAGGGTATACGAGCAGTACTTC. Translation: CASRDRVYEQYF. The chain couples TRBV6-4 to TRBJ2-7, with TRBD1 identical over 9 bases. Per germline, CDR1 MRHNA and CDR2 SNTAGT. V shed 8 bases, J shed 4 bases, and the junction held 3 bases outside the gene matches. The CDR3 runs 12 residues.

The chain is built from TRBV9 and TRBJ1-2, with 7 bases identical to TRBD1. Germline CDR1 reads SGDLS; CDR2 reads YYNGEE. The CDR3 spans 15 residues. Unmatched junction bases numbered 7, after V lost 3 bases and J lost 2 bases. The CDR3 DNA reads TGTGCCAGCAGCGAAACCGGGACAGCGAACTATGGCTACACCTTC. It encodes CASSETGTANYGYTF.

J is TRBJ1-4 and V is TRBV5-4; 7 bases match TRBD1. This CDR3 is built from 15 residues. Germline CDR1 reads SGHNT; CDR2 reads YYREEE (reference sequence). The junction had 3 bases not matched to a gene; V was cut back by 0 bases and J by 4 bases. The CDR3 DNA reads TGTGCCAGCAGCTTGGGGGGACAGTATAATGAAAAACTGTTTTTT. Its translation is CASSLGGQYNEKLFF.

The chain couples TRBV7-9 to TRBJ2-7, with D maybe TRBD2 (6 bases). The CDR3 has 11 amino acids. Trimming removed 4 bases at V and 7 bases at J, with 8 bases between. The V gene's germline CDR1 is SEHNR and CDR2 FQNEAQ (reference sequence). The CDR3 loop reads CASSSAGEQYF. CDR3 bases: TGTGCCAGCAGCTCCGCGGGGGAGCAGTACTTC.

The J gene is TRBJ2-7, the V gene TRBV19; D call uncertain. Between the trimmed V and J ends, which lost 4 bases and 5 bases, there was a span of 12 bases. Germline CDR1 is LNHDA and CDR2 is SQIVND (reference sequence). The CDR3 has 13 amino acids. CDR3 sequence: CASSTAAMNEQYF. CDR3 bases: TGTGCCAGTAGTACCGCGGCGATGAACGAGCAGTACTTC.

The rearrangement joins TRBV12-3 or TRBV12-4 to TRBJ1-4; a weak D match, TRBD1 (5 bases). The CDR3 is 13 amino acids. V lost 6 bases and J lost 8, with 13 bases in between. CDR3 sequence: CASRDSRGEKLFF. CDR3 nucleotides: TGTGCCAGCAGGGACTCCCGGGGGGAAAAACTGTTTTTT.

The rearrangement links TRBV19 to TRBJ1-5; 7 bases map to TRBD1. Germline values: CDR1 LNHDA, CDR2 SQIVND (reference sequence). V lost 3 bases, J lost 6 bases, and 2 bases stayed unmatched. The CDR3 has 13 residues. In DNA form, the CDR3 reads TGTGCCAGTAGTATGGGACAGTCTCAGCCCCAGCATTTT. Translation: CASSMGQSQPQHF.

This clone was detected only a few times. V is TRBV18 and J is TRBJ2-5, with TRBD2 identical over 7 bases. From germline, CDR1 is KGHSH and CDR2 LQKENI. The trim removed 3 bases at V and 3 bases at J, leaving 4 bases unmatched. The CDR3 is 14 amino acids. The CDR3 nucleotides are TGTGCCAGCTCACCGCGGACTAGGGAAGAGACCCAGTACTTC. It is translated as CASSPRTREETQYF.

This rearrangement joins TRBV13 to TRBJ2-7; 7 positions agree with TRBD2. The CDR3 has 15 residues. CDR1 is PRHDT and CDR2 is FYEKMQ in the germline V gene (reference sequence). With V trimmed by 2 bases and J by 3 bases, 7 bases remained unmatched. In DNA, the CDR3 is TGTGCCAGCAGCTTACCCGCTAGCGGCCTCTACGAGCAGTACTTC. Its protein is CASSLPASGLYEQYF.